The 20 T cell receptor beta chains given below trace back to one sample, sequenced in a study of T cells in localized non-small cell lung cancer. Generated by immunoSEQ multiplex PCR, the TCRdb table keeps only in-frame clones and is missing some. This sample carries about 1,500 clones, about 38% of them seen once, and the ten largest clones take approximately 35%. Material: lung tumor tissue, obtained before any cancer treatment. These receptors all stem from a woman aged 35-75 years with stage II lung adenocarcinoma.

This clone ranks as large (0.1 to 1%). The CDR3: CASSATLAGGLETQYF. DNA for the CDR3: TGTGCCAGCAGCGCAACACTAGCGGGGGGGCTGGAGACCCAGTACTTC. V usage is TRBV9 and J usage is TRBJ2-5; 13 bases match TRBD2. CDR3 length: 16 amino acids. Trimming cost V 3 bases and J 5 bases; bases outside gene matches: 7. Germline-derived CDR1 and CDR2 are SGDLS and YYNGEE. Filled out from reference TRBV9 and TRBJ2-5, the complete variable domain reads DSGVTQTPKHLITATGQRVTLRCSPRSGDLSVYWYQQSLDQGLQFLIQYYNGEERAKGNILERFSAQQFPDLHSELNLSSLELGDSALYFCASSATLAGGLETQYFGPGTRLLVL.

The chain is built from TRBV10-2 and TRBJ2-7; TRBD2 might be the D (5 bases). The CDR3 totals 14 residues. Germline V gives CDR1 WSHSY, CDR2 SAAADI. V was trimmed by 0 bases and J by 2 bases, leaving 8 bases between them. The CDR3 DNA reads TGCGCCAGCAGTGAGTCCCGACTAACCTACGAGCAGTACTTC. Protein sequence: CASSESRLTYEQYF.

The chain combines TRBV18 with TRBJ2-5; D is ambiguous. CDR1 is KGHSH, CDR2 LQKENI, per germline. The CDR3 loop spans 12 amino acids. V was clipped by 2 bases and J by 2 bases, with 3 bases between them. The CDR3 DNA reads TGTGCCAGCTCACCAAAGCAAGAGACCCAGTACTTC. It is translated as CASSPKQETQYF.

In its sample, this clone was seen once. The chain combines TRBV15 with TRBJ1-1; D is undetermined. In germline, CDR1 is LNHNV, CDR2 YYDKDF (reference sequence). Trimming left V 0 bases short and J 4 bases short, with 12 bases between. The CDR3 runs to 15 residues. The CDR3 region is CATSREKGMGTEAFF. The CDR3 DNA reads TGTGCCACCAGCAGAGAGAAGGGAATGGGCACTGAAGCTTTCTTT.

By frequency in the sample, this clone is large. The chain uses TRBV9 and TRBJ1-5; D uncertain. Looked up from germline, CDR1 is SGDLS and CDR2 is YYNGEE. Trimming shortened V by 3 bases and J by 4 bases, and 8 bases separated the two germline ends. The CDR3 is 13 amino acids. The DNA for the CDR3 is TGTGCCAGCAGCGCCACACTTAATCAGCCCCAGCATTTT. This sequence encodes CASSATLNQPQHF.

The rearrangement links TRBV28 to TRBJ2-7; 12 positions agree with TRBD1. The length of the CDR3 is 16 residues. The germline V gene has CDR1 MDHEN and CDR2 SYDVKM. The V and J ends lost 3 bases and 4 bases, in that order; junction bases with no gene match: 7. The CDR3 coding sequence is TGTGCCAGCAGTTTTGACCCGGGACAGGGGGCGTACGAGCAGTACTTC. This codes for CASSFDPGQGAYEQYF.

The chain combines TRBV19 with TRBJ1-1, with no clear D. V lost 3 bases to trimming and J lost 5 bases, with 13 bases between them. The CDR3 runs 14 residues. The germline V gene has CDR1 LNHDA and CDR2 SQIVND (reference sequence). The DNA for the CDR3 is TGTGCCAGTAGTATCTCCGGGCCTTTAACTGAAGCTTTCTTT. This encodes CASSISGPLTEAFF.

This clone has just a few counts. The CDR3 region has the DNA TGTGCCAGCAGTTATAATTGGGGTAATACGCAGTATTTT. This codes for CASSYNWGNTQYF. The chain combines TRBV6-8 with TRBJ2-3; D is ambiguous. The V end lost 3 bases, the J end lost 7 bases, and 11 bases lay between the germline ends. CDR1 and CDR2 (germline): MNHGY, SAAAGT. This CDR3 is 13 amino acids long.

This clone was seen more than once but under ten times. CDR3 region: CASSTFDANTEAFF. The CDR3 nucleotides read TGCGCCAGCAGTACCTTCGACGCTAACACTGAAGCTTTCTTT. The V gene is TRBV10-2, the J gene TRBJ1-1; no reliable D call. CDR3 size: 14 residues. CDR1 is WSHSY and CDR2 is SAAADI in the germline V gene. Trimming stripped 5 bases from V and 2 bases from J, with 12 bases between.

This clone was counted a few times. The chain carries TRBV6-8 and TRBJ1-6; D unclear. Per the germline V gene, CDR1 is MNHGY and CDR2 is SAAAGT. The CDR3 totals 12 residues. Trimming stripped 10 bases from V and 7 bases from J, with 11 bases between. The CDR3 DNA reads TGTGCCACCAGCCGAGCAAATTCACCCCTCCACTTT. Translating it yields CATSRANSPLHF.

This clone was seen a few times. The chain carries TRBV11-3 and TRBJ1-1; no reliable D call. From germline, CDR1 is SGHNT and CDR2 YENEEA. V shed 1 base and J shed 4 bases, with 10 bases lying between them. This CDR3 contains 14 residues. For the CDR3, the DNA is TGTGCCAGCAGCTTAGTAGGGAGCCGCACTGAAGCTTTCTTT. Encoded protein: CASSLVGSRTEAFF. The full variable domain, in which reference TRBV11-3 and TRBJ1-1 provide the parts outside the CDR3, is EAGVVQSPRYKIIEKKQPVAFWCNPISGHNTLYWYLQNLGQGPELLIRYENEEAVDDSQLPKDRFSAERLKGVDSTLKIQPAELGDSAVYLCASSLVGSRTEAFFGQGTRLTVV.

This clone occurred a few times. The V call is TRBV18, the J call TRBJ2-3; D call uncertain. Germline CDR1 reads KGHSH; CDR2 reads LQKENI. The CDR3 runs 14 residues. V shed 5 bases and J shed 0 bases, with 9 bases lying between them. This chain's CDR3 is CASSLGRSTDTQYF. Written as DNA, the CDR3 is TGTGCCAGCTCATTAGGACGGAGCACAGATACGCAGTATTTT.

The rearrangement joins TRBV10-2 to TRBJ2-1; either TRBD1 or TRBD2 may fit D (5 bases each). V was pared by 10 bases and J by 2 bases, with 9 bases between. CDR1 is WSHSY and CDR2 is SAAADI in the germline V gene. The CDR3 has 12 amino acids. CDR3 DNA sequence: TGCGCCACCAGGGACCCCTACAATGAGCAGTTCTTC. Encoded protein: CATRDPYNEQFF.

The chain employs TRBV6-8 and TRBJ1-1; D is perhaps TRBD1 (5 bases). V gave up 2 bases and J gave up 3 bases, with 13 bases separating them. The CDR3 totals 15 residues. The germline CDR1 and CDR2 sequences are MNHGY and SAAAGT. This CDR3 reads CASSYRGGEDTEAFF. The CDR3 DNA is TGTGCCAGCAGTTACCGTGGGGGGGAGGACACTGAAGCTTTCTTT.

This clone came up a few times. The chain combines TRBV6-8 with TRBJ1-2; D remains ambiguous. Germline CDR1 MNHGY, CDR2 SAAAGT. The CDR3 contains 14 residues. The V end was cut by 2 bases, the J end by 8 bases, with 15 bases between. The CDR3: CASSYPSPDGGYTF. CDR3 nucleotide sequence: TGTGCCAGCAGTTACCCCTCCCCCGACGGCGGCTACACCTTC.

The gene calls are TRBV6-8 and TRBJ1-1; D is possibly TRBD1 (5 bases). The length of the CDR3 is 17 residues. Germline values: CDR1 MNHGY, CDR2 SAAAGT. The germline V and J ends were trimmed by 2 bases and 0 bases, with 16 bases remaining between them. The CDR3 is CASSYQLGRSMNTEAFF. The CDR3 DNA follows: TGTGCCAGCAGTTACCAACTGGGACGGAGCATGAACACTGAAGCTTTCTTT.

This clone came up a few times. The chain couples TRBV11-3 to TRBJ1-2, with TRBD1 as a possible D gene (6 bases). Germline V lookup: CDR1 SGHNT, CDR2 YENEEA. The V end lost 1 base, the J end lost 6 bases, and 15 bases lay between the germline ends. This CDR3 has 15 amino acids. The CDR3 DNA sequence: TGTGCCAGCAGCTTAGTCGCAGGGGACATCCATGGCTACACCTTC. It specifies CASSLVAGDIHGYTF.

The rearrangement joins TRBV18 to TRBJ1-5; D remains unclear. This CDR3 is built from 16 residues. Per the germline V gene, CDR1 is KGHSH and CDR2 is LQKENI. V lost 2 bases, J lost 7 bases, and 18 bases lay in between. CDR3 residues: CASSPRRALTGQPQHF. The CDR3 DNA sequence: TGTGCCAGCTCACCAAGGAGGGCACTTACTGGGCAGCCCCAGCATTTT.

This chain connects TRBV19 to TRBJ2-6; D gene unclear. This CDR3 is built from 15 residues. Germline values: CDR1 LNHDA, CDR2 SQIVND (reference sequence). V was pared by 4 bases and J by 0 bases, with 7 bases between. CDR3 loop: CASSTYNSGANVLTF. The CDR3 coding sequence is TGTGCCAGTAGTACTTACAACTCTGGGGCCAACGTCCTGACTTTC. The whole variable domain, remainder taken from reference TRBV19 and TRBJ2-6, is DGGITQSPKYLFRKEGQNVTLSCEQNLNHDAMYWYRQDPGQGLRLIYYSQIVNDFQKGDIAEGYSVSREKKESFPLTVTSAQKNPTAFYLCASSTYNSGANVLTFGAGSRLTVL.

The chain recombines TRBV7-5 with TRBJ1-1; TRBD1 is taken as the D call from the table, unchecked against the DNA. TRBV7-5 is marked as a pseudogene. This CDR3 has 14 amino acids. The CDR3, as DNA: TGTGCCAGCAGCAAACAGGGTCCGAACACTGAAGCTTTCTTT. It specifies CASSKQGPNTEAFF.